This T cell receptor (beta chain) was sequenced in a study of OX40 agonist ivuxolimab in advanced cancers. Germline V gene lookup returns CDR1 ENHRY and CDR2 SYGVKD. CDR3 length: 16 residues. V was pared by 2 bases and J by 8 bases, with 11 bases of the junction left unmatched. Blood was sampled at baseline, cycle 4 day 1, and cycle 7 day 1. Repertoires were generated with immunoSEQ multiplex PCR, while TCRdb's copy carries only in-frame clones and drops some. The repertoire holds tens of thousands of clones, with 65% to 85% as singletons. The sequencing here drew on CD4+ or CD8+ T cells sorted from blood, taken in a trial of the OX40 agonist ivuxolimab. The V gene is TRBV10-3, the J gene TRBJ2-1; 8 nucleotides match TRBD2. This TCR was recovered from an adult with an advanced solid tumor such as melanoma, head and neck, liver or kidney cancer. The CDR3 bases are TGTGCCATCAGTGAGGCGACGGGGGGGGCCTCGGATGAGCAGTTCTTC. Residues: CAISEATGGASDEQFF.